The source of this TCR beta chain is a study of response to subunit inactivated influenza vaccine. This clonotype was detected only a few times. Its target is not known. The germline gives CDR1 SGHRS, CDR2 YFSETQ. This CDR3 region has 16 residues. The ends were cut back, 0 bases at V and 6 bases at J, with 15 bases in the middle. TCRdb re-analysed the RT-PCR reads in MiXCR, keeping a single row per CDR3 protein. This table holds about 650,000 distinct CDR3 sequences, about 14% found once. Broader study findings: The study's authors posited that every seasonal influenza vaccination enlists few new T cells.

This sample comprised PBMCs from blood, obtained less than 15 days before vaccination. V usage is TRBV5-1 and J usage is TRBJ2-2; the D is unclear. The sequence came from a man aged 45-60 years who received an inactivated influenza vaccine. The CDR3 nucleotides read TGCGCCAGCAGCTTGGAAAATATTCGTATCCCCGGGGAGCTGTTTTTT. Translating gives CASSLENIRIPGELFF.